Shown below are 23 T cell receptor beta chains from a single sample sequenced in a study of blood T cell repertoires in COVID-19. Sequenced by immunoSEQ multiplex PCR; TCRdb stores in-frame clones only, minus some. Of about 260,000 clones listed, 86% were seen once; the top ten hold approximately 2.1%. Sequences were obtained from PBMCs or T cells enriched from blood (not recorded which). These receptors all stem from a woman aged 45-59 years who had recovered from COVID-19.

This clone showed up just once. This chain connects TRBV6-5 to TRBJ1-2; 8 nucleotides match TRBD1. Germline V gene lookup returns CDR1 MNHEY and CDR2 SVGAGI. This CDR3 spans 13 amino acids. CDR3 DNA sequence: TGTGCATACTCAGGGGGCATCGGCTATGGCTACACCTTC. It codes for CAYSGGIGYGYTF.

The chain recombines TRBV7-9 with TRBJ2-1, with a possible D match to TRBD2 (5 bases). V lost 4 bases to trimming and J lost 6 bases, with 13 bases between them. Germline loops: CDR1 SEHNR, CDR2 FQNEAQ (reference sequence). The CDR3 is 14 residues long. The CDR3 region is CASSWTARGNEQFF. CDR3 nucleotides: TGTGCCAGCAGCTGGACGGCACGGGGCAATGAGCAGTTCTTC.

The chain couples TRBV9 to TRBJ2-1; unclear D gene. The CDR3 totals 14 residues. Germline V lookup: CDR1 SGDLS, CDR2 YYNGEE. V was cut by 4 bases and J by 1 base, with 9 bases left in between. The CDR3 loop reads CASSFTRSYNEQFF. The DNA for the CDR3 is TGTGCCAGCAGCTTCACAAGATCCTACAATGAGCAGTTCTTC.

This rearrangement joins TRBV19 to TRBJ1-2; maybe TRBD1 (5 bases). CDR1 LNHDA and CDR2 SQIVND come from the germline V gene (reference sequence). This CDR3 is 13 amino acids long. V was pared by 5 bases and J by 4 bases, with 11 bases between. CDR3 nucleotide sequence: TGTGCCAGTAGTCTGACAGCAGCCTATGGCTACACCTTC. Translating it yields CASSLTAAYGYTF.

This chain uses TRBV7-3 with TRBJ2-2; D unclear. From germline, CDR1 is SGHTA and CDR2 FQGTGA. This CDR3 has 13 amino acids. Trimming left V 2 bases short and J 5 bases short, with 6 bases between. Here the CDR3 DNA reads TGTGCCAGCAGCTTACTTGAGACCGGGGAGCTGTTTTTT. Translated, it gives CASSLLETGELFF. Drawing the rest from reference TRBV7-3 and TRBJ2-2, the complete variable domain is GAGVSQTPSNKVTEKGKYVELRCDPISGHTALYWYRQSLGQGPEFLIYFQGTGAADDSGLPNDRFFAVRPEGSVSTLKIQRTERGDSAVYLCASSLLETGELFFGEGSRLTVL.

V gene TRBV11-2 combines with J gene TRBJ2-7, with D possibly matching TRBD1 (6 bases). Germline assignment: CDR1 SGHAT and CDR2 FQNNGV. V was clipped by 6 bases and J by 3 bases, with 12 bases between them. This CDR3 is 13 amino acids long. The CDR3 sequence: CASRVRGYYEQYF. The DNA of the CDR3 is TGTGCCAGCAGAGTCAGGGGTTACTACGAGCAGTACTTC.

This clone was detected only a few times. The V gene is TRBV27, the J gene TRBJ1-2; 8 bases are shared with TRBD1. There are 16 residues in the CDR3. V gave up 2 bases and J gave up 4 bases; unmatched junction bases: 9. Germline assignment: CDR1 MNHEY and CDR2 SMNVEV (reference sequence). The CDR3 DNA reads TGTGCCAGCAGTTTAATAGCCCGGGACAGGACCTATGGCTACACCTTC. Protein sequence: CASSLIARDRTYGYTF.

Concerning this clone: Other DNA sequences of this sample code for an identical CDR3. The chain couples TRBV7-9 to TRBJ1-1, with D uncertain. The germline gives CDR1 SEHNR, CDR2 FQNEAQ (reference sequence). This CDR3 spans 13 amino acids. The V end was cut by 0 bases, the J end by 1 base, with 3 bases between. Here the CDR3 DNA reads TGTGCCAGCAGCTTAGCGGCGAACACTGAAGCTTTCTTT. Encoded protein: CASSLAANTEAFF.

This chain joins TRBV10-3 and TRBJ2-5; 9 bases map to TRBD1. The length of the CDR3 is 13 residues. The junction had 0 bases not matched to a gene; V was cut back by 4 bases and J by 3 bases. In germline, CDR1 is ENHRY, CDR2 SYGVKD. The CDR3 bases are TGTGCCATCAGTGGACAGGGGGAAGAGACCCAGTACTTC. Translating it yields CAISGQGEETQYF.

The chain joins TRBV6-5 to TRBJ1-1; D possibly corresponds to TRBD1 (6 bases). V lost 2 bases to trimming and J lost 2 bases, with 12 bases between them. CDR3 length: 15 amino acids. Germline V lookup: CDR1 MNHEY, CDR2 SVGAGI. The CDR3 reads CASSYTRTANTEAFF. DNA of the CDR3: TGTGCCAGCAGTTACACCAGGACAGCAAACACTGAAGCTTTCTTT.

This chain joins TRBV6-5 and TRBJ1-3; no reliable D call. The germline gives CDR1 MNHEY, CDR2 SVGAGI. The CDR3 has 15 residues. Trimming stripped 5 bases from V and 0 bases from J, with 11 bases between. The CDR3 sequence: CASSMSGSSGNTIYF. In DNA, the CDR3 is TGTGCCAGCAGTATGTCCGGGAGCTCTGGAAACACCATATATTTT.

The chain couples TRBV9 to TRBJ1-1; possibly TRBD1 for D (5 bases). Per the germline V gene, CDR1 is SGDLS and CDR2 is YYNGEE. The CDR3 length is 12 residues. The V end lost 8 bases, the J end lost 1 base, and 9 bases lay between the germline ends. The CDR3 bases are TGTGCCAGGGAGGGGCGGAACACTGAAGCTTTCTTT. It codes for CAREGRNTEAFF.

The chain recombines TRBV6-2 or TRBV6-3 with TRBJ2-5; no definite D call. CDR3 size: 12 residues. Trimming pared 4 bases from V and 5 bases from J, leaving 8 bases between. From germline, CDR1 is MNHEY and CDR2 SVGEGT. The CDR3 here is CASSFALETQYF. CDR3 in DNA: TGTGCCAGCAGTTTCGCGTTGGAGACCCAGTACTTC.

This clone appeared a single time. The chain recombines TRBV18 with TRBJ2-1, with 11 bases fitting TRBD2. CDR1 and CDR2 (germline): KGHSH, LQKENI. The CDR3 contains 16 residues. After removal of 2 bases from V and 0 bases from J, the junction contained 0 bases not matched to a gene. CDR3 sequence: CASSPTSGGSYNEQFF. The CDR3 DNA reads TGTGCCAGCTCACCAACTAGCGGGGGCTCCTACAATGAGCAGTTCTTC.

This clone has a single count. The chain employs TRBV28 and TRBJ1-1; weak D call: TRBD1 (5 bases). V lost 2 bases to trimming and J lost 0 bases, with 7 bases between them. Per germline, CDR1 MDHEN and CDR2 SYDVKM. The CDR3 covers 14 residues. Written as DNA, the CDR3 is TGTGCCAGCAGTTTACTACAGGTGAACACTGAAGCTTTCTTT. Its protein is CASSLLQVNTEAFF.

The rearrangement joins TRBV2 to TRBJ2-7, with TRBD1 identical over 8 bases. With V trimmed by 6 bases and J by 2 bases, 3 bases remained unmatched. Germline CDR1 SNHLY, CDR2 FYNNEI. The CDR3 loop spans 13 amino acids. The CDR3 sequence is CASRGQATYEQYF. Here the CDR3 DNA reads TGTGCCAGCAGGGGACAGGCAACCTACGAGCAGTACTTC.

This chain uses TRBV7-3 with TRBJ2-7; 9 bases agree with TRBD2. The germline V gene has CDR1 SGHTA and CDR2 FQGTGA. The CDR3 contains 16 residues. V dropped 5 bases and J dropped 0; count of bases not matched to a gene: 8. In nucleotides, the CDR3 is TGTGCCAGCAGCCCCTCCGGGACTAGCAGCTCCTACGAGCAGTACTTC. It encodes CASSPSGTSSSYEQYF. The full variable domain, its missing parts supplied by reference TRBV7-3 and TRBJ2-7, is GAGVSQTPSNKVTEKGKYVELRCDPISGHTALYWYRQSLGQGPEFLIYFQGTGAADDSGLPNDRFFAVRPEGSVSTLKIQRTERGDSAVYLCASSPSGTSSSYEQYFGPGTRLTVT.

J is TRBJ1-2 and V is TRBV19, with 10 bases fitting TRBD1. The germline V gene encodes CDR1 LNHDA and CDR2 SQIVND (reference sequence). Trimming removed 3 bases from V and 0 bases from J; junction bases left unmatched: 7. The CDR3 runs 17 residues. In nucleotides, the CDR3 is TGTGCCAGTAGTATGGGGCTAGACAGGGGGCCTAACTATGGCTACACCTTC. It translates to CASSMGLDRGPNYGYTF.

The rearrangement uses TRBV20-1 and TRBJ2-7; 8 bases match TRBD2. Germline CDR1 and CDR2: DFQATT and SNEGSKA (reference sequence). The junction had 8 bases not matched to a gene; V was cut back by 3 bases and J by 7 bases. The CDR3 is 13 amino acids. The CDR3 loop reads CSASDVGRGEQYF. CDR3 in DNA: TGCAGTGCTAGTGATGTCGGGAGGGGTGAGCAGTACTTC.

V is TRBV28 and J is TRBJ1-5; TRBD1 matches at 7 bases. Germline V gene data show CDR1 as MDHEN and CDR2 as SYDVKM. The V segment lost 5 bases and the J segment 9 bases; nucleotides outside the gene matches: 4. CDR3 length: 12 residues. The CDR3: CASSLTGRPQHF. In nucleotides, the CDR3 is TGTGCCAGCAGTCTGACAGGGCGGCCCCAGCATTTT.

There are many counts of this clone. The chain carries TRBV11-3 and TRBJ1-6; 10 nucleotides match TRBD1. The CDR3 totals 15 residues. Germline V CDR1 and CDR2: SGHNT, YENEEA. V dropped 0 bases and J dropped 10; count of bases not matched to a gene: 3. CDR3 DNA sequence: TGTGCCAGCAGCTTAGAAGGGGACAGGGGATCACCCCTCCACTTT. It translates to CASSLEGDRGSPLHF.

This clone was seen a few times. One end of the junction is discordant with germline, which a read error may explain. The rearrangement uses TRBV7-7 and TRBJ2-2, with D possibly matching TRBD1 (6 bases). CDR3 length: 15 amino acids. In germline, CDR1 is SSHAT, CDR2 FNYEAQ (reference sequence). This CDR3 is CASSLSGANTGELFF. In DNA form, the CDR3 reads TGTGCTAGCAGCTTATCAGGGGCGAACACCGGGGAGCTGTTTTTT.

The rearrangement links TRBV21-1 to TRBJ2-1; the table gives TRBD2 as D, unverified against the DNA. TRBV21-1 is termed a pseudogene. The CDR3 sequence is 15 residues long. The CDR3 DNA reads as TGTGCCAGCAAACTAGCGGGGGGGCGTTACAATGAGCAGTTCTTC. Translating it yields CASKLAGGRYNEQFF.